Reported below is one T cell receptor beta chain. No antigen is known for it. Treatment meaning: roughly ten-day PBMC culture with coronavirus spike peptide pools or control peptides (ViraFEST assay). Gathering of the CD4+ T cells, from the unexposed donor, took place before the COVID-19 pandemic (2011-2018). This sample was included in a study of vaccination and CD4 T cells after COVID-19. With the Oncomine TCR Beta short-read assay, DNA from cultured CD4+ T cells was sequenced. TCRdb recomputed calls from the PCR reads with MiXCR, one row per CDR3 protein. Of about 1,400 distinct CDR3 sequences detected, under 15% appear once; the ten largest clones hold 25% to 30%. CDR3 length: 17 residues. J gave up 3 bases and V 5 bases, and 6 bases lay outside the gene matches. CDR1 is SGHVS and CDR2 is FNYEAQ in the germline V gene.

V usage is TRBV7-6 and J usage is TRBJ2-3, with TRBD2 identical over 15 bases. This TCR derives from a human donor in good health. The specimen sequenced was CD4+ T cells from blood, cultured in vitro. CDR3 DNA sequence: TGTGCCAGCAGCCCAGTCGGGACTAGCGGGGGGACAGATACGCAGTATTTT. It specifies CASSPVGTSGGTDTQYF.